This T cell receptor beta chain was captured in a study of cytomegalovirus exposure and HLA in healthy donors. Overall study: Genetic ancestry analysis placed around four fifths of the 300 to 400 donors that were genotyped in the Caucasian-associated cluster.

Of note for this clone: The antigen is unknown.

Study-wide findings and caveats: Accurate prediction of most subjects' HLA-A and HLA-B alleles from TCR beta sequences was reported.

Germline assignment: CDR1 MNHNY and CDR2 SVGAGI (reference sequence). This CDR3 is built from 15 residues. The V end was cut by 5 bases, the J end by 4 bases, with 17 bases between. PCR used 60 Vbeta primers and 13 Jbeta primers. Clones were sequenced by immunoSEQ multiplex PCR, and TCRdb holds only the in-frame ones, with some missing. The sample includes 150,000 to 160,000 clones, roughly three quarters of them seen just once. Sequenced sample: PBMCs. This sequence originates from a man aged 25 to 40 in good health and CMV-seropositive. The chain is built from TRBV6-6 and TRBJ2-5, with no clear D. The CDR3 loop is CASSRGVDWRETQYF. DNA of the CDR3: TGTGCCAGCAGTCGCGGAGTAGACTGGAGAGAGACCCAGTACTTC.